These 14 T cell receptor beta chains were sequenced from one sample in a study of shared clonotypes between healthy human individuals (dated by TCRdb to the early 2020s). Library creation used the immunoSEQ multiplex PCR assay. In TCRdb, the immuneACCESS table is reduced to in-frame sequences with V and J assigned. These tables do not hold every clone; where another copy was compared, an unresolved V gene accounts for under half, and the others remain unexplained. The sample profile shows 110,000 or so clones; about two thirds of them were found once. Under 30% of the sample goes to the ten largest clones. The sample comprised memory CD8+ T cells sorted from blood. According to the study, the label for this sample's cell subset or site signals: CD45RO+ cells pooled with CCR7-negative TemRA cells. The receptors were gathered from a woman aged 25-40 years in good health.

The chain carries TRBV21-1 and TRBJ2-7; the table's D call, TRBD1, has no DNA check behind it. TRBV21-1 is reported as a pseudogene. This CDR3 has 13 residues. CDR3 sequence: CASSADRAYEQYF. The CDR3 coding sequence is TGTGCCAGCAGCGCCGACAGGGCTTACGAGCAGTACTTC.

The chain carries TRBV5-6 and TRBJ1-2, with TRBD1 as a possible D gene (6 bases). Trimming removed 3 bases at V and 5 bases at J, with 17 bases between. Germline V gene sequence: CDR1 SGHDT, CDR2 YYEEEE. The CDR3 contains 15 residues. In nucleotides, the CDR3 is TGTGCCAGCAGCTCTGAGACAGGACGAGCTTATGGCTACACCTTC. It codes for CASSSETGRAYGYTF. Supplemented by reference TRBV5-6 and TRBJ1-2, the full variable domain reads DAGVTQSPTHLIKTRGQQVTLRCSPKSGHDTVSWYQQALGQGPQFIFQYYEEEERQRGNFPDRFSGHQFPNYSSELNVNALLLGDSALYLCASSSETGRAYGYTFGSGTRLTVV.

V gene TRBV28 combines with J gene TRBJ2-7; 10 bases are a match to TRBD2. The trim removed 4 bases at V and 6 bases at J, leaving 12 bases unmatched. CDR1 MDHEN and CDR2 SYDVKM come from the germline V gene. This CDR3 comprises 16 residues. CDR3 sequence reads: CASSSPKREGRSEQYF. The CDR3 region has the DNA TGTGCCAGCAGTTCCCCAAAGCGGGAGGGCCGGTCCGAGCAGTACTTC.

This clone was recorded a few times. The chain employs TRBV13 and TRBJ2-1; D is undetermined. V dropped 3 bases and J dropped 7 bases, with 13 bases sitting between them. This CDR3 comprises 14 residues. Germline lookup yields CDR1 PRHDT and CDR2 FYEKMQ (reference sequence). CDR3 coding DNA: TGTGCCAGCAGCTTTTGGCAGTCAATTAATGAGCAGTTCTTC. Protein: CASSFWQSINEQFF.

CDR3 nucleotides: TGTGCCAGCAACAGGGCCGGATACAATGAGCAGTTCTTC. This encodes CASNRAGYNEQFF. The rearrangement uses TRBV6-5 and TRBJ2-1, with D maybe TRBD1 (6 bases). Germline CDR1 reads MNHEY; CDR2 reads SVGAGI. V was clipped by 7 bases and J by 4 bases, with 11 bases between them. This CDR3 contains 13 residues.

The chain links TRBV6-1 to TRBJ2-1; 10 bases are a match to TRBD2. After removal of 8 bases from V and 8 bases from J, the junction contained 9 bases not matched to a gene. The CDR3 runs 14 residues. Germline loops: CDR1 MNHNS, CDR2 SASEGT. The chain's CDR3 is CASLPGLATDEQFF. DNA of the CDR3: TGTGCCAGCTTACCGGGACTAGCGACCGATGAGCAGTTCTTC.

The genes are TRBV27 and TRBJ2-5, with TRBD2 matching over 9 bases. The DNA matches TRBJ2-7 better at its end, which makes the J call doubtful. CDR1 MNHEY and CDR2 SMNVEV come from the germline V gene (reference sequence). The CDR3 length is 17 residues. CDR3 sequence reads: CASSLLASGADSYEQYF. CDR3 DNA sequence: TGTGCCAGCAGTTTATTGGCTAGCGGGGCCGATTCCTACGAGCAGTACTTC.

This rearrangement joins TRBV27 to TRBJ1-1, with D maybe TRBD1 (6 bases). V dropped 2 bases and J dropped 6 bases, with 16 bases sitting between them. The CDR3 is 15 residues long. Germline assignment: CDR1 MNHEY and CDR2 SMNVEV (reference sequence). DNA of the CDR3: TGTGCCAGCAGTTTAATGGCGGGGGCCGGGGCTGAAGCTTTCTTT. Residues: CASSLMAGAGAEAFF.

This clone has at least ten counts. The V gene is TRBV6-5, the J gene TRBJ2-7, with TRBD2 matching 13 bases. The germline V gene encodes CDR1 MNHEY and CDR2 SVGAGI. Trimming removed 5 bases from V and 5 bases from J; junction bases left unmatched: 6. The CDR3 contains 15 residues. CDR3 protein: CASSRTSGSADEQYF. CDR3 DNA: TGTGCCAGCAGTAGGACTAGCGGGAGCGCAGACGAGCAGTACTTC.

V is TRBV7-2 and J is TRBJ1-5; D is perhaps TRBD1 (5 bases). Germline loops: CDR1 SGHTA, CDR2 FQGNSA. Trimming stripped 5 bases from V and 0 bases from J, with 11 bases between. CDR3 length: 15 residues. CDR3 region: CASSRDALSNQPQHF. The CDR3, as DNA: TGTGCCAGCAGCCGGGACGCGCTTAGCAATCAGCCCCAGCATTTT.

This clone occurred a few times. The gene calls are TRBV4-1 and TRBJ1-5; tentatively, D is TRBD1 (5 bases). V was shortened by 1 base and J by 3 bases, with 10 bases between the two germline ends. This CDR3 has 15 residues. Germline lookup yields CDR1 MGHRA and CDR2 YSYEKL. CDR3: CASSQGQGFNQPQHF. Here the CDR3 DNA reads TGCGCCAGCAGCCAAGGTCAGGGATTCAATCAGCCCCAGCATTTT.

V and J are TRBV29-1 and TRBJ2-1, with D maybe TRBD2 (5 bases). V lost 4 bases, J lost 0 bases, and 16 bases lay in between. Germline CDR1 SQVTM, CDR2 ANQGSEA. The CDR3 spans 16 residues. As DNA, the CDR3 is TGCAGCGTTGTTACTCTGGAGGAGAGCTCCTACAATGAGCAGTTCTTC. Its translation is CSVVTLEESSYNEQFF.

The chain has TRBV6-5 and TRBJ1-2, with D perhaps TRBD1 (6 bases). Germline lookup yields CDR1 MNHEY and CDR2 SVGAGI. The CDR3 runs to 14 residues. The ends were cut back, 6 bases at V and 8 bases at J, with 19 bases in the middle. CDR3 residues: CASRSKLTGRGYTF. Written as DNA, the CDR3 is TGTGCCAGCAGGTCGAAACTGACAGGTCGCGGCTACACCTTC.

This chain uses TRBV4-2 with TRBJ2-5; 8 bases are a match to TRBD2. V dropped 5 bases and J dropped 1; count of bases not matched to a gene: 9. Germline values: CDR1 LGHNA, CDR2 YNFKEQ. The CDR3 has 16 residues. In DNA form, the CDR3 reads TGTGCCAGCAGCTCGGGACTAGTACGGGGCCAAGAGACCCAGTACTTC. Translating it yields CASSSGLVRGQETQYF.